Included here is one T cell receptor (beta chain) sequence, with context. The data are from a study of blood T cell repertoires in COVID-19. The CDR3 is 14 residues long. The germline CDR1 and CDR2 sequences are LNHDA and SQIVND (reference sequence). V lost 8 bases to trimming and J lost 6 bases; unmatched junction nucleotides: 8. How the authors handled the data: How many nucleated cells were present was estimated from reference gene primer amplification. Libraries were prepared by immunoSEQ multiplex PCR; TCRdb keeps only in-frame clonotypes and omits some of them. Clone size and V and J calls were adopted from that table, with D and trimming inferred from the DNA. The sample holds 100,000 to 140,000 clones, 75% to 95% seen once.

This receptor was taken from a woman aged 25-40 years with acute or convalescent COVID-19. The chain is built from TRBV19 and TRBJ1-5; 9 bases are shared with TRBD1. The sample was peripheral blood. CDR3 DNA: TGTGCCAGTTTGGGACAGGGTGAGAGTCAGCCCCAGCATTTT. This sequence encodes CASLGQGESQPQHF.